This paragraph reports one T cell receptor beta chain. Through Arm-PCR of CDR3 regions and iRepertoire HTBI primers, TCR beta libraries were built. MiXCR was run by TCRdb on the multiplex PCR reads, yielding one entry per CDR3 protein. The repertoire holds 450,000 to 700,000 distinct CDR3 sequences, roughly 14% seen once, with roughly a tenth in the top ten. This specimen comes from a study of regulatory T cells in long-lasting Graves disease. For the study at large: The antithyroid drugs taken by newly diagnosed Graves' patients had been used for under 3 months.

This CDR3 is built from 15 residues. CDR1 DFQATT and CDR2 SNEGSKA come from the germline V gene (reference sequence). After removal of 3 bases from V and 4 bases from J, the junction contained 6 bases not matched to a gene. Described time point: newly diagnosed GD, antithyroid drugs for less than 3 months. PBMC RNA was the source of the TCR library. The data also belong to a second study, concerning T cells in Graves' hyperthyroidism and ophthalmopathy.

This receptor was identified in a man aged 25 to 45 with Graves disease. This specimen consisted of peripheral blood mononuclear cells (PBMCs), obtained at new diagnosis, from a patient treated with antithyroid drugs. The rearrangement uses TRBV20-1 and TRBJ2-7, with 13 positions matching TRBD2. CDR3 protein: CSASGWTSGSYEQYF. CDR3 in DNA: TGCAGTGCTAGCGGATGGACTAGCGGGAGTTACGAGCAGTACTTC.